The clone carrying this T cell receptor beta chain appeared a single time. No culture step preceded sequencing of the ex vivo isolated memory T cells. These data come from a study of CD4 T cell repertoires in COVID-19. The CDR3 is 15 residues long. J gave up 14 bases and V 0 bases, and 10 bases lay outside the gene matches. Germline V gives CDR1 MNHNS, CDR2 SASEGT. Clones were read by immunoSEQ multiplex PCR, and TCRdb kept only the in-frame ones, dropping some. Counted here are approximately 79,000 clones, 80% to 90% occurring once; the ten biggest clones make up about 0.5%. V usage is TRBV6-1 and J usage is TRBJ1-6; 7 positions agree with TRBD1. This clonotype originated in a human donor who had COVID-19. Material: CD4+ T cells from peripheral blood, obtained after recovery from COVID-19. The CDR3 here is CASSEAGSFRGALHF. CDR3 coding DNA: TGTGCCAGCAGTGAAGCGGGCTCTTTCAGGGGGGCCCTCCACTTT.